This is a list of T cell receptor beta chains from one sample in a study of vaccination and CD4 T cells after COVID-19. Each CDR3 protein is one row after TCRdb ran MiXCR on the PCR reads. The sample yields tens of thousands of distinct CDR3 sequences, around 49% seen once. The sample here was CD4+ T cells from blood, taken before SARS-CoV-2 vaccination. These receptors were obtained from a human donor who had recovered from COVID-19. The CDR3 runs from the conserved cysteine through the conserved F or W. A D gene is named only where the DNA matches it firmly. Rows give clone size only sometimes, using once, few, many, or a class for an expanded clone.

J gene	clone size	D gene	V gene	CDR3 protein	CDR3 DNA
TRBJ2-5	few	NA	TRBV7-2	CASSLASQETQYF	TGTGCCAGCAGCTTAGCGTCCCAAGAGACCCAGTACTTC
TRBJ2-1	few	NA	TRBV19	CASSRIGPNEQFF	TGTGCCAGTAGTCGAATCGGACCAAATGAGCAGTTCTTC
TRBJ1-5	NA	NA	TRBV7-6	CASSLAGTGQPQHF	TGTGCCAGCAGCTTAGCAGGGACCGGTCAGCCCCAGCATTTT
TRBJ2-7	few	TRBD2	TRBV20-1	CSARSPGGGGRLNEQYF	TGCAGTGCTAGGTCCCCCGGCGGAGGCGGGAGGTTGAACGAGCAGTACTTC
TRBJ2-5	NA	TRBD1	TRBV6-1	CASLRDRGRGETQYF	TGTGCCAGCCTCCGGGACAGGGGGCGAGGGGAGACCCAGTACTTC
TRBJ2-7	few	TRBD2	TRBV7-2	CASSLAFLAGSEQYF	TGTGCCAGCAGCTTAGCTTTCCTAGCGGGAAGCGAGCAGTACTTC
TRBJ2-1	NA	TRBD2	TRBV6-1	CASSRPTSGSRFSYNEQFF	TGTGCCAGCAGTCGACCGACTAGCGGGAGTCGGTTCTCCTACAATGAGCAGTTCTTC
TRBJ2-5	few	NA	TRBV20-1	CSARGEETQYF	TGCAGTGCTAGAGGGGAAGAGACCCAGTACTTC
TRBJ2-7	NA	TRBD1	TRBV29-1	CSGGTDYEQYF	TGCAGCGGTGGGACAGACTACGAGCAGTACTTC
TRBJ2-5	NA	NA	TRBV18	CASSPGLSETQYF	TGTGCCAGCTCCCCAGGGTTGTCGGAGACCCAGTACTTC
TRBJ2-3	once	NA	TRBV20-1	CSAQEGGNTQYF	TGCAGTGCCCAGGAGGGGGGGAATACGCAGTATTTT
TRBJ1-4	NA	NA	TRBV19	CASSMGTNEKLFF	TGTGCCAGTAGTATGGGGACAAATGAAAAACTGTTTTTT
TRBJ2-7	NA	TRBD2	TRBV7-9	CASSSGLAGIYEQYF	TGTGCCAGCAGCTCAGGACTAGCGGGAATCTACGAGCAGTACTTC
TRBJ1-5	NA	NA	TRBV15	CATSRADQPQHF	TGTGCCACCAGCAGGGCCGACCAGCCCCAGCATTTT
TRBJ2-2	NA	TRBD1	TRBV23-1	CASTRQGVNTGELFF	TGCGCCAGCACCAGACAGGGGGTAAACACCGGGGAGCTGTTTTTT
TRBJ2-7	few	TRBD2	TRBV19	CASSQAGEWYEQYF	TGTGCCAGTAGTCAAGCGGGAGAGTGGTACGAGCAGTACTTC
TRBJ2-5	NA	NA	TRBV27	CASKPGQQETQYF	TGTGCCAGCAAACCGGGACAACAAGAGACCCAGTACTTC
TRBJ2-1	NA	NA	TRBV20-1	CSARRGDSGDNEQFF	TGCAGTGCTAGGAGGGGGGATAGCGGAGACAATGAGCAGTTCTTC
TRBJ2-5	NA	TRBD2	TRBV12-3/TRBV12-4	CASSAPSGRAGLETQYF	TGTGCCAGCAGTGCGCCTAGCGGGAGGGCCGGGTTAGAGACCCAGTACTTC
TRBJ2-2	NA	NA	TRBV6-1	CASLASPFRTGELFF	TGTGCCAGCCTCGCTAGCCCATTTCGCACCGGGGAGCTGTTTTTT
TRBJ2-1	NA	NA	TRBV6-5	CASSYDRRFQFF	TGTGCCAGCAGTTACGACCGACGGTTTCAGTTCTTC
TRBJ1-4	once	NA	TRBV4-2	CASSQVGSRASEKLFF	TGTGCCAGCAGCCAAGTTGGGTCCAGGGCTAGTGAAAAACTGTTTTTT
TRBJ2-4	NA	NA	TRBV20-1	CSASEGDPLFDIQYF	TGCAGTGCTAGCGAAGGGGATCCCCTATTTGACATTCAGTACTTC
TRBJ1-2	NA	TRBD1	TRBV20-1	CSAIPTDQGVYGYTF	TGCAGTGCCATTCCGACAGACCAGGGGGTATATGGCTACACCTTC
TRBJ1-1	NA	NA	TRBV6-5	CASSYSRWGDTEAFF	TGTGCCAGCAGTTACTCGAGGTGGGGAGACACTGAAGCTTTCTTT
TRBJ2-3	few	NA	TRBV19	CASRPGHRDTQYF	TGTGCCAGTAGGCCGGGACATCGGGATACGCAGTATTTT
TRBJ1-6	few	NA	TRBV6-5	CASSLTPTGYNSPLHF	TGTGCCAGCAGTTTAACCCCCACGGGCTATAATTCACCCCTCCACTTT
TRBJ2-7	once	NA	TRBV6-1	CASRGPPLYEQYF	TGTGCCAGCAGGGGCCCTCCCCTCTACGAGCAGTACTTC
TRBJ2-2	NA	NA	TRBV12-3/TRBV12-4	CASSPYSPTNTGELFF	TGTGCCAGCAGTCCCTATTCCCCCACGAACACCGGGGAGCTGTTTTTT
TRBJ2-3	NA	NA	TRBV20-1	CSARVNYDYTQYF	TGCAGTGCTAGAGTAAATTACGACTATACGCAGTATTTT
TRBJ1-2	NA	TRBD1	TRBV20-1	CSANDRDTNYGYTF	TGCAGTGCTAATGACAGGGACACTAACTATGGCTACACCTTC
TRBJ2-1	NA	NA	TRBV7-2	CASSLTEGLYNEQFF	TGTGCCAGCAGCTTAACAGAAGGACTCTACAATGAGCAGTTCTTC
TRBJ2-3	NA	TRBD1	TRBV29-1	CSVEDPNRGDEDTQYF	TGCAGCGTTGAAGATCCTAACAGGGGGGATGAAGATACGCAGTATTTT
TRBJ2-5	NA	TRBD1	TRBV7-2	CASTFGDRVYETQYF	TGTGCCAGCACATTTGGGGACAGGGTCTACGAGACCCAGTACTTC
TRBJ1-2	NA	TRBD1	TRBV2	CASLAEGAANYGYTF	TGTGCCAGTTTGGCGGAGGGGGCAGCTAACTATGGCTACACCTTC
TRBJ1-2	few	NA	TRBV15	CATSVLGLEYGYTF	TGTGCCACCAGCGTATTGGGGCTAGAGTATGGCTACACCTTC
TRBJ2-5	NA	NA	TRBV20-1	CSASKASRQETQYF	TGCAGTGCTAGTAAGGCTAGCAGACAAGAGACCCAGTACTTC
TRBJ2-1	NA	TRBD2	TRBV6-2/TRBV6-3	CASKGLAGAWDEQFF	TGTGCCAGCAAAGGACTAGCGGGAGCATGGGATGAGCAGTTCTTC
TRBJ1-1	NA	NA	TRBV2	CASSANGGGTEAFF	TGTGCCAGCAGTGCAAACGGGGGGGGCACTGAAGCTTTCTTT
TRBJ2-7	NA	TRBD2	TRBV7-2	CASSLSSGSRYEQYF	TGTGCCAGCAGCTTATCTAGCGGGAGCAGGTACGAGCAGTACTTC
TRBJ2-5	few	TRBD2	TRBV5-4	CASSLGPALAGGLETQYF	TGTGCCAGCAGCTTGGGGCCTGCCCTAGCGGGGGGTCTAGAGACCCAGTACTTC
TRBJ2-5	once	TRBD1	TRBV6-5	CASSYWGQGGQETQYF	TGTGCCAGCAGTTACTGGGGACAGGGGGGTCAAGAGACCCAGTACTTC
TRBJ2-1	NA	NA	TRBV20-1	CSAPLFREQFF	TGCAGTGCTCCCTTGTTTCGCGAGCAGTTCTTC